These 25 T cell receptor beta chains were sequenced from one sample in a study of cytomegalovirus exposure and HLA in healthy donors (dated by TCRdb to 2017 to 2019). The library was produced with the immunoSEQ multiplex PCR assay. A mixture of 60 forward primers for TCR Vbeta segments and 13 reverse primers for TCR Jbeta segments was used in the multiplex PCR. The source is immuneACCESS, and TCRdb retained only in-frame sequences with V and J called. Part of the clones is not carried over; for the studies checked, unresolved V genes explain less than half of this, and the remainder is unexplained. The table for this sample lists more than 100,000 clones; roughly 80% of them were counted only once. The biggest ten clones account for about 7.5% of the sample. The source material was PBMCs. All receptors derive from a woman aged 45 to 65 in good health and CMV-seropositive.

The rearrangement joins TRBV5-6 to TRBJ1-4; 11 positions agree with TRBD1. Germline V CDR1 and CDR2: SGHDT, YYEEEE. The ends lost 3 bases at V and 6 bases at J; junction bases unmatched: 7. This CDR3 is built from 16 residues. CDR3 sequence reads: CASSWWTGGGHEKLFF. DNA for the CDR3: TGTGCCAGCAGCTGGTGGACAGGGGGCGGTCATGAAAAACTGTTTTTT.

The chain joins TRBV28 to TRBJ2-7; 8 bases match TRBD2. Unmatched junction bases numbered 13, after V lost 5 bases and J lost 7 bases. This CDR3 is built from 15 residues. Germline-derived CDR1 and CDR2 are MDHEN and SYDVKM. The CDR3 spells CASSHLTGGAEEQYF. In nucleotides, the CDR3 is TGTGCCAGCAGTCATTTAACGGGAGGGGCGGAAGAGCAGTACTTC.

DNA for the CDR3: TGTGCCTGGACAGGAACCCTTAACACTGAAGCTTTCTTT. Protein sequence: CAWTGTLNTEAFF. The chain is built from TRBV30 and TRBJ1-1, with unresolved D. Per the germline V gene, CDR1 is GTSNPN and CDR2 is SVGIG (reference sequence). The CDR3 is 13 amino acids. V was shortened by 4 bases and J by 2 bases, with 11 bases between the two germline ends.

The V call is TRBV9, the J call TRBJ1-4; possible D gene TRBD1, 6 bases. Germline V gives CDR1 SGDLS, CDR2 YYNGEE. This CDR3 has 15 residues. V was shortened by 0 bases and J by 1 base, with 7 bases between the two germline ends. The DNA of the CDR3 is TGTGCCAGCAGCGTAGGGACAGTAACTAATGAAAAACTGTTTTTT. This encodes CASSVGTVTNEKLFF.

In its sample, this clone was seen a few times. The chain carries TRBV10-3 and TRBJ2-1; no clear D. Germline CDR1 and CDR2: ENHRY and SYGVKD. V shed 3 bases and J shed 2 bases, with 8 bases lying between them. The CDR3 totals 14 residues. As DNA, the CDR3 is TGTGCCATCAGTGAATTTACACCCTACAATGAGCAGTTCTTC. It encodes CAISEFTPYNEQFF.

Only one count was recorded for this clone. The genes are TRBV5-6 and TRBJ2-7, with D tentatively TRBD2 (6 bases). This CDR3 spans 16 amino acids. The ends were cut back, 2 bases at V and 4 bases at J, with 19 bases in the middle. The germline V gene encodes CDR1 SGHDT and CDR2 YYEEEE. The CDR3 sequence is CASSFSTGTSIYEQYF. CDR3 DNA: TGTGCCAGCAGCTTTTCCACCGGGACTTCGATTTACGAGCAGTACTTC.

The chain couples TRBV11-2 to TRBJ2-2, with a tentative D call TRBD1 (6 bases). CDR3 size: 16 residues. CDR1 SGHAT and CDR2 FQNNGV come from the germline V gene. The V gene lost 5 bases and the J gene lost 0 bases, with 13 bases spanning the gap. In nucleotides, the CDR3 is TGTGCCAGCAGCAAACTCCAGGGGCCGAACACCGGGGAGCTGTTTTTT. Its protein is CASSKLQGPNTGELFF.

This chain links TRBV7-8 with TRBJ2-7; 9 bases line up with TRBD2. CDR3 length: 15 residues. The V and J ends lost 5 bases and 3 bases, in that order; junction bases with no gene match: 8. Looked up from germline, CDR1 is SGHVS and CDR2 is FQNEAQ. The CDR3 DNA sequence: TGTGCCAGCAGCGGAGAGCGGGGGGTTAACTACGAGCAGTACTTC. As protein: CASSGERGVNYEQYF.

The V call is TRBV13, the J call TRBJ2-1; D is uncertain. The CDR3 sequence is 11 residues long. V lost 6 bases and J 8 bases, leaving 8 bases between the germline ends. CDR1 is PRHDT, CDR2 FYEKMQ, per germline (reference sequence). The chain's CDR3 is CASSSGDEQFF. As DNA, the CDR3 is TGTGCCAGCAGTTCAGGTGATGAGCAGTTCTTC. Using reference TRBV13 and TRBJ2-1 for the parts outside the CDR3, the full variable domain is AAGVIQSPRHLIKEKRETATLKCYPIPRHDTVYWYQQGPGQDPQFLISFYEKMQSDKGSIPDRFSAQQFSDYHSELNMSSLELGDSALYFCASSSGDEQFFGPGTRLTVL.

This chain links TRBV28 with TRBJ1-5; maybe TRBD1 (6 bases). Germline CDR1 reads MDHEN; CDR2 reads SYDVKM. V lost 1 base, J lost 7 bases, and 17 bases lay in between. This CDR3 contains 16 residues. The CDR3 sequence: CASSLFSGARGQPQHF. The CDR3 nucleotides are TGTGCCAGCAGTTTATTCTCAGGGGCCCGTGGACAGCCCCAGCATTTT. Supplemented by reference TRBV28 and TRBJ1-5, the full variable domain reads DVKVTQSSRYLVKRTGEKVFLECVQDMDHENMFWYRQDPGLGLRLIYFSYDVKMKEKGDIPEGYSVSREKKERFSLILESASTNQTSMYLCASSLFSGARGQPQHFGDGTRLSIL.

The chain joins TRBV20-1 to TRBJ2-2, with D hard to call. CDR1 and CDR2 (germline): DFQATT, SNEGSKA (reference sequence). This CDR3 is 11 amino acids long. V gave up 6 bases and J gave up 5 bases, with 7 bases separating them. CDR3: CSASRTGELFF. CDR3 nucleotides: TGCAGTGCCTCGAGGACCGGGGAGCTGTTTTTT.

This chain uses TRBV11-2 with TRBJ2-1; 10 bases map to TRBD2. This CDR3 is built from 16 residues. V was clipped by 4 bases and J by 3 bases; unmatched bases: 6. Germline CDR1 SGHAT, CDR2 FQNNGV. The CDR3 bases are TGTGCCAGCAGCTCCTTAGCGGGAGGCTACTACAATGAGCAGTTCTTC. As protein: CASSSLAGGYYNEQFF.

The rearrangement links TRBV5-4 to TRBJ1-3, with D unclear. Trimming took off 7 bases at V and 4 bases at J, with 9 bases between the two ends. The germline V gene encodes CDR1 SGHNT and CDR2 YYREEE (reference sequence). This CDR3 region has 12 residues. The CDR3 DNA follows: TGTGCCAGCGGAGGGTTCGGAAACACCATATATTTT. Protein product: CASGGFGNTIYF.

The CDR3 reads CASSPRAGGAYEQYF. As DNA, the CDR3 is TGTGCCAGCAGCCCACGGGCGGGAGGCGCCTACGAGCAGTACTTC. V gene TRBV7-2 combines with J gene TRBJ2-7, with 8 bases matching TRBD2. Germline V CDR1 and CDR2: SGHTA, FQGNSA. This CDR3 comprises 15 residues. Unmatched junction bases numbered 8, after V lost 5 bases and J lost 2 bases.

CDR3 in DNA: TGCGCCAGCAGCCAAGTATGGACAGCGACCTACGAGCAGTACTTC. As protein: CASSQVWTATYEQYF. The V call is TRBV4-1, the J call TRBJ2-7, with D perhaps matching TRBD1 (6 bases). Looked up from germline, CDR1 is MGHRA and CDR2 is YSYEKL. The germline V and J ends were trimmed by 1 base and 2 bases, with 12 bases remaining between them. The CDR3 consists of 15 residues.

The V and J genes are TRBV5-4 and TRBJ1-4; the D is unclear. Germline CDR1 and CDR2: SGHNT and YYREEE (reference sequence). This CDR3 has 14 residues. Trimming removed 3 bases from V and 7 bases from J, with 13 bases in between. CDR3 sequence (DNA): TGTGCCAGCAGCTCGTCGGGAAAGGGTGAAAAACTGTTTTTT. It encodes CASSSSGKGEKLFF.

This rearrangement joins TRBV28 to TRBJ1-2; D possibly corresponds to TRBD1 (6 bases). Germline V lookup: CDR1 MDHEN, CDR2 SYDVKM. The CDR3 loop spans 16 amino acids. V was pared by 2 bases and J by 2 bases, with 15 bases between. The CDR3 DNA sequence: TGTGCCAGCAGTTTACCGGGGACAACTTCAAACTATGGCTACACCTTC. It codes for CASSLPGTTSNYGYTF.

This clone appeared a single time. CDR3 bases: TGTGCCAGCAGCTTAGACCACAGGGGGAACACCATATATTTT. It translates to CASSLDHRGNTIYF. The J gene is TRBJ1-3, the V gene TRBV7-3; TRBD1 matches 8 bases. The V gene's germline CDR1 is SGHTA and CDR2 FQGTGA. V gave up 2 bases and J gave up 7 bases; unmatched junction bases: 4. CDR3 size: 14 residues.

This chain uses TRBV7-2 with TRBJ2-3, with 16 bases that match TRBD2. With 5 bases clipped from V and 5 bases from J, the junction kept 10 bases outside the gene matches. Germline V CDR1 and CDR2: SGHTA, FQGNSA. The CDR3 spans 18 residues. The CDR3 reads CASSQSGTSGGGQDTQYF. As DNA, the CDR3 is TGTGCCAGCAGCCAGAGTGGGACTAGCGGGGGGGGGCAAGATACGCAGTATTTT.

The J gene is TRBJ1-5, the V gene TRBV15; no definite D call. V was cut by 1 base and J by 2 bases, with 12 bases left in between. This CDR3 region has 16 residues. Per germline, CDR1 LNHNV and CDR2 YYDKDF (reference sequence). CDR3 nucleotide sequence: TGTGCCACCAGCAGAGTCGAGGGTGGACGCAATCAGCCCCAGCATTTT. It encodes CATSRVEGGRNQPQHF.

This clone is a singleton in its sample. The chain combines TRBV19 with TRBJ2-7; no clear D. Trimming took 4 bases from V and 0 from J, leaving 10 bases between them. This CDR3 spans 14 amino acids. Looked up from germline, CDR1 is LNHDA and CDR2 is SQIVND (reference sequence). The chain's CDR3 is CASSTESVSYEQYF. CDR3 in DNA: TGTGCCAGTAGTACAGAGAGCGTCTCCTACGAGCAGTACTTC.

The chain uses TRBV5-4 and TRBJ1-3; D unclear. This CDR3 comprises 17 residues. With 0 bases removed from V and 0 bases from J, the gap between germline ends came to 13 bases. Germline V gene data show CDR1 as SGHNT and CDR2 as YYREEE (reference sequence). The CDR3 spells CASSLGGGLSSGNTIYF. The CDR3 DNA reads TGTGCCAGCAGCTTGGGTGGAGGACTCAGCTCTGGAAACACCATATATTTT.

The J gene is TRBJ1-2, the V gene TRBV10-3; a possible D gene is TRBD1 (5 bases). The CDR3 is made up of 12 amino acids. From germline, CDR1 is ENHRY and CDR2 SYGVKD. V was cut by 11 bases and J by 7 bases, with 17 bases left in between. DNA of the CDR3: TGTGCCCACGGCGGGGGTCCAGGTGGCTACACCTTC. Its translation: CAHGGGPGGYTF.

In regard to this clone: Other nucleotide sequences in the sample specify the same CDR3. This chain joins TRBV7-8 and TRBJ2-3, with 12 nucleotides matching TRBD2. V gave up 3 bases and J gave up 6 bases; unmatched junction bases: 13. Germline CDR1 reads SGHVS; CDR2 reads FQNEAQ. The CDR3 is 18 residues long. CDR3 DNA sequence: TGTGCCAGCAGCTTTGGACTAGCGGGACTAGCTGGCTGGGATACGCAGTATTTT. Its protein is CASSFGLAGLAGWDTQYF.

The chain links TRBV19 to TRBJ2-4, with 8 bases identical to TRBD1. V was pared by 4 bases and J by 7 bases, with 6 bases of the junction left unmatched. The CDR3 spans 14 residues. Germline V CDR1 and CDR2: LNHDA, SQIVND (reference sequence). The CDR3 DNA reads TGTGCCAGTAGTACTCAGGGGGCGCGGAACATTCAGTACTTC. Translation: CASSTQGARNIQYF.